This TCR beta chain came from a study of T cell repertoires in cytomegalovirus infection. Points from the study as a whole: The study found HLA-C-restricted CMV-specific TCR beta clonotypes dominating the ex vivo response. Carriers of CMV and the relevant HLA type were discriminated by public TCR beta frequency.

The CDR3 consists of 14 residues. Germline CDR1 reads LNHDA; CDR2 reads SQIVND (reference sequence). Trimming took off 7 bases at V and 3 bases at J, with 13 bases between the two ends. TCRdb reprocessed the reads with MiXCR, giving one entry per CDR3 protein. The sample consists of around 530,000 distinct CDR3 sequences, 15% to 20% of them appearing once. As regards this clonotype: Its antigen is currently unknown.

The chain recombines TRBV19 with TRBJ2-1; D uncertain. Sequencing was done on a sample of CD8+ T cells from PBMCs. The origin of this receptor is a human donor in good health (CMV status not recorded). Some clones in this sample may be carry-over from other donors' samples. CDR3 nucleotide sequence: TGTGCCAGTACGTCTTCGTCGGGCTACAATGAGCAGTTCTTC. Encoded protein: CASTSSSGYNEQFF. The full variable domain, rest sourced from reference TRBV19 and TRBJ2-1, is DGGITQSPKYLFRKEGQNVTLSCEQNLNHDAMYWYRQDPGQGLRLIYYSQIVNDFQKGDIAEGYSVSREKKESFPLTVTSAQKNPTAFYLCASTSSSGYNEQFFGPGTRLTVL.